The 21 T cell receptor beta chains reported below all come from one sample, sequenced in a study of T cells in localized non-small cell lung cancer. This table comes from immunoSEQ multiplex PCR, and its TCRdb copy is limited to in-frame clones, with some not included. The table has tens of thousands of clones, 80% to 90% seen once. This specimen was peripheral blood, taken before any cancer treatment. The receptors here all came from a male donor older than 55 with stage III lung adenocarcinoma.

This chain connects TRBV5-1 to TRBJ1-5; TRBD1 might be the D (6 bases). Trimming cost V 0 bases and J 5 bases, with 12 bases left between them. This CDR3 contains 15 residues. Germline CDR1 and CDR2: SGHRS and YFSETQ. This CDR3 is CASSLGPGVDQPQHF. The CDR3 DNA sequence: TGCGCCAGCAGCTTGGGGCCAGGGGTGGATCAGCCCCAGCATTTT.

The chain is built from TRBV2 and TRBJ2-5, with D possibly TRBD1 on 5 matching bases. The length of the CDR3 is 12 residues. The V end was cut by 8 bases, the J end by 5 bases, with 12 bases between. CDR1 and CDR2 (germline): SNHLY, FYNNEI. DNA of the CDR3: TGTGCCAGCCTTCCAGGGCTGGAGACCCAGTACTTC. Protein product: CASLPGLETQYF.

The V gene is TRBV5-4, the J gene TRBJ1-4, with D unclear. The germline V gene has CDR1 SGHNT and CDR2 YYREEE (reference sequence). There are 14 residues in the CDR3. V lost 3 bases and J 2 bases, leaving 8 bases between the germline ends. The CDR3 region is CASSSGRTNEKLFF. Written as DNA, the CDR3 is TGTGCCAGCAGCTCCGGAAGGACTAATGAAAAACTGTTTTTT.

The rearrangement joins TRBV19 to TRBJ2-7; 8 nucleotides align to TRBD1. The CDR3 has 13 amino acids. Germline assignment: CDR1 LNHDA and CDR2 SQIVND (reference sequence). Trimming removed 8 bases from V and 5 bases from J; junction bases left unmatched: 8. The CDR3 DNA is TGTGCCAGTCTGGACAGGGATTTCGACGAGCAGTACTTC. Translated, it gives CASLDRDFDEQYF.

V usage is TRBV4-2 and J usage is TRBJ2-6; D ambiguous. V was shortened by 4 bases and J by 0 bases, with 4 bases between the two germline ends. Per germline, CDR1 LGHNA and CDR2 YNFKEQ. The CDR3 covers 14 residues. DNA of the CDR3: TGTGCCAGCAGCCCAGGCTCTGGGGCCAACGTCCTGACTTTC. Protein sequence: CASSPGSGANVLTF.

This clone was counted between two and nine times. The DNA for the CDR3 is TGCGCCAGCAGCATAAATTTGGGTTACGGCTACACCTTC. Translation gives CASSINLGYGYTF. This chain uses TRBV5-1 with TRBJ1-2; D unresolved. The CDR3 has 13 amino acids. CDR1 is SGHRS, CDR2 YFSETQ, per germline. Trimming took 4 bases from V and 8 from J, leaving 15 bases between them.

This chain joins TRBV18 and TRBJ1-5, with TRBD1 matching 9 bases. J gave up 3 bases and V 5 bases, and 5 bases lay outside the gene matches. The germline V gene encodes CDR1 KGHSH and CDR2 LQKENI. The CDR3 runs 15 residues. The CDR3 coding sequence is TGTGCCAGCTCAACGAACAGGGGGCTCAATCAGCCCCAGCATTTT. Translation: CASSTNRGLNQPQHF.

DNA of the CDR3: TGTGCCAGCAGCGTAGACCCTACCCCCTACGAGCAGTACTTC. Protein product: CASSVDPTPYEQYF. The chain recombines TRBV9 with TRBJ2-7; D ambiguous. This CDR3 spans 14 amino acids. CDR1 SGDLS and CDR2 YYNGEE come from the germline V gene. The V end lost 0 bases, the J end lost 2 bases, and 9 bases lay between the germline ends.

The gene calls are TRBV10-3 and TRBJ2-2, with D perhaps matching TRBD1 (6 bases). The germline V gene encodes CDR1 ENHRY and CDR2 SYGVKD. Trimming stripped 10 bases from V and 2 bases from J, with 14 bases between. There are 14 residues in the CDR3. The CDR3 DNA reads TGTGCCACTTCTGGACAGATAAACACCGGGGAGCTGTTTTTT. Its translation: CATSGQINTGELFF.

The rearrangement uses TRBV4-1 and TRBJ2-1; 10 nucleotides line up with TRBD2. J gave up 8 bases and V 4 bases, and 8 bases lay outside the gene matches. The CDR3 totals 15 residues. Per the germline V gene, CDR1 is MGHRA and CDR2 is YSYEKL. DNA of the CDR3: TGCGCCAGCAGCCCAGCTAGCGGGAGCGAGGATGAGCAGTTCTTC. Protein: CASSPASGSEDEQFF.

The DNA of the CDR3 is TGTGCCAGCAGCTTAGCGTTCGGTGGGGCCAACGTCCTGACTTTC. It is translated as CASSLAFGGANVLTF. This chain joins TRBV7-9 and TRBJ2-6; D gene uncertain. The CDR3 runs 15 residues. Trimming shortened V by 0 bases and J by 3 bases, and 6 bases separated the two germline ends. Germline V CDR1 and CDR2: SEHNR, FQNEAQ (reference sequence).

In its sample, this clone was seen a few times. The DNA for the CDR3 is TGTGCCTTATCGGCGGGGGTGGCTTTCTTT. Residues: CALSAGVAFF. The genes are TRBV30 and TRBJ1-1; D is possibly TRBD1 (5 bases). The CDR3 spans 10 residues. V was pared by 7 bases and J by 11 bases, with 14 bases between. Germline V gene lookup returns CDR1 GTSNPN and CDR2 SVGIG (reference sequence).

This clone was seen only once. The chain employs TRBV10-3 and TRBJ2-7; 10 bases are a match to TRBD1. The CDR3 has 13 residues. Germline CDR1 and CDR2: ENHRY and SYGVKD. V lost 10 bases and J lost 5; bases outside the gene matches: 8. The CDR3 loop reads CATQEGQGNEQYF. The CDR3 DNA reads TGTGCCACCCAGGAGGGACAGGGGAACGAGCAGTACTTC.

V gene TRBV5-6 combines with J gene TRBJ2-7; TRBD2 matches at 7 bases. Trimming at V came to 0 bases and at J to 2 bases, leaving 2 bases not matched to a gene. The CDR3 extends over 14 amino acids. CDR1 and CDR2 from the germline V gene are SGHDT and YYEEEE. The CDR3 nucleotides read TGTGCCAGCAGCTTGGATAGCGGGCCCTACGAGCAGTACTTC. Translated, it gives CASSLDSGPYEQYF.

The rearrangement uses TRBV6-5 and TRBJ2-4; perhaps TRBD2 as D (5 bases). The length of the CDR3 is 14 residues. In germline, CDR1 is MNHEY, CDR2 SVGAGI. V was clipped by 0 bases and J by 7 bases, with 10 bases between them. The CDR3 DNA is TGTGCCAGCAGTTACTCCCCGGGCGGGAACATTCAGTACTTC. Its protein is CASSYSPGGNIQYF.

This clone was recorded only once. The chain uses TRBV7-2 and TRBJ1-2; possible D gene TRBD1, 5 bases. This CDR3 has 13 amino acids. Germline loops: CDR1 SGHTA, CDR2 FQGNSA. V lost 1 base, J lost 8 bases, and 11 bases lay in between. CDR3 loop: CASSLGGVVGYTF. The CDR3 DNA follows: TGTGCCAGCAGCTTAGGAGGGGTAGTAGGCTACACCTTC. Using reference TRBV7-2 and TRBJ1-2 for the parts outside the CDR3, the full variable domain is GAGVSQSPSNKVTEKGKDVELRCDPISGHTALYWYRQSLGQGLEFLIYFQGNSAPDKSGLPSDRFSAERTGGSVSTLTIQRTQQEDSAVYLCASSLGGVVGYTFGSGTRLTVV.

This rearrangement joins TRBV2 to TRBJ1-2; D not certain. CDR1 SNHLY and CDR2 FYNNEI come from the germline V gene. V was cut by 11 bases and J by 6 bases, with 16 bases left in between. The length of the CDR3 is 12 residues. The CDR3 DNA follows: TGTGCCGTCCTGGCCCCGGCAAATGGCTACACCTTC. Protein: CAVLAPANGYTF. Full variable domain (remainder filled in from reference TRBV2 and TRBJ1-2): EPEVTQTPSHQVTQMGQEVILRCVPISNHLYFYWYRQILGQKVEFLVSFYNNEISEKSEIFDDQFSVERPDGSNFTLKIRSTKLEDSAMYFCAVLAPANGYTFGSGTRLTVV.

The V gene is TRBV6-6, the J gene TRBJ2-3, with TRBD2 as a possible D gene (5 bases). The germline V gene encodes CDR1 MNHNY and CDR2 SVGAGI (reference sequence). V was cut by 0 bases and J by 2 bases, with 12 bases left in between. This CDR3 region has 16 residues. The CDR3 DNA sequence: TGTGCCAGCAGTTACTCGGGAACGGGGTTCACAGATACGCAGTATTTT. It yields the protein CASSYSGTGFTDTQYF.

The CDR3 DNA follows: TGCGCCAGCAGCTTCCGACTAGCGGGAGATCTCTACAATGAGCAGTTCTTC. This gives the protein CASSFRLAGDLYNEQFF. The rearrangement links TRBV5-1 to TRBJ2-1; TRBD2 matches at 12 bases. The V gene's germline CDR1 is SGHRS and CDR2 YFSETQ. The CDR3 extends over 17 amino acids. Trimming cost V 2 bases and J 3 bases; bases outside gene matches: 6. The entire variable domain, with the rest obtained from reference TRBV5-1 and TRBJ2-1, is as follows: KAGVTQTPRYLIKTRGQQVTLSCSPISGHRSVSWYQQTPGQGLQFLFEYFSETQRNKGNFPGRFSGRQFSNSRSEMNVSTLELGDSALYLCASSFRLAGDLYNEQFFGPGTRLTVL.

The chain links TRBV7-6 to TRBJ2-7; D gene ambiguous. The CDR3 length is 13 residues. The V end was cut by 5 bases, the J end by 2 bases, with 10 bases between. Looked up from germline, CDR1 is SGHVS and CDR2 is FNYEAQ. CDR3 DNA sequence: TGTGCCAGCAGCCTCGGCCGGGCCTACGAGCAGTACTTC. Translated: CASSLGRAYEQYF. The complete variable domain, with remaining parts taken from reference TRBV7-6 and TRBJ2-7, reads GAGVSQSPRYKVTKRGQDVALRCDPISGHVSLYWYRQALGQGPEFLTYFNYEAQQDKSGLPNDRFSAERPEGSISTLTIQRTEQRDSAMYRCASSLGRAYEQYFGPGTRLTVT.

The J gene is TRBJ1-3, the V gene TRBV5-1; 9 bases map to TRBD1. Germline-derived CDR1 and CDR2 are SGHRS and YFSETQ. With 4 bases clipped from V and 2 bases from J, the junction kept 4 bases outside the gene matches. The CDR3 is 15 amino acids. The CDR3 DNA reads TGCGCCAGCAGCCCGGGACAGGGACCTGGAAACACCATATATTTT. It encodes CASSPGQGPGNTIYF.